This T cell receptor (beta chain) was recorded in a study of blood T cell repertoires in COVID-19. Study at large: Some COVID-19 samples were acute and others convalescent; all came from the United States, Italy and Spain. The analysed material was cDNA or gDNA that came from T cells, B-cell-depleted T cells, or PBMCs.

In the source study's methods: Researchers report that nucleated cell counts were estimated from reference gene primer amplification. Profiling relied on immunoSEQ multiplex PCR, and the TCRdb table lists in-frame clones only, not all of them. That table supplies the V and J calls and clone size; D and trimming were determined from the DNA. Of more than 150,000 clones in the sample, about three quarters are singletons; the top ten hold less than 30%. This CDR3 region has 15 residues. This clone was detected only once. The V and J genes are TRBV21-1 and TRBJ2-7; TRBD1 is taken as the D call from the table, unchecked against the DNA. TRBV21-1 is deemed a pseudogene. Specimen: peripheral blood. This clonotype originated in a woman in her sixties or seventies with acute or convalescent COVID-19. CDR3 in DNA: TGTGCCAGCAGCGACCGGACAGGGGGTGAATACGAGCAGTACTTC. It translates to CASSDRTGGEYEQYF.